This T cell receptor (beta chain) was identified during a study of Graves' ophthalmopathy and Graves' hyperthyroidism. Whole-study findings and limits: The model flagged ophthalmopathy progression at 65% to 71% sensitivity and 72.22% specificity. Blood shared most expanded thyroid clonotypes above 0.001 frequency.

CDR3 length: 15 amino acids. V shed 4 bases and J 6 bases; nucleotides not matched to a gene: 8. CDR1 and CDR2 (germline): LGHNA, YNFKEQ. Transcripts of RNA were the source for amplifying TCR beta CDR3 regions. Amplification began with first-round RT-PCR using HTBI primers, then second-round multiplex PCR was performed. Each CDR3 protein is one row after TCRdb ran MiXCR on the multiplex PCR reads. The data show under 350,000 distinct CDR3 sequences, 15% to 20% seen once. This clonotype was detected ten times or more. Its antigen is as yet unknown. A read error is likely, as this CDR3 ends without the conserved phenylalanine or tryptophan. Patients with other autoimmune diseases, uncontrolled infections, pregnancy or lactation were excluded. Orbital computed tomography, thyroid ultrasound, TRAb, serum thyroxine and clinical symptoms formed the basis of diagnosis.

The sequence came from an adult man with Graves' ophthalmopathy. The chain uses TRBV4-2 and TRBJ1-5; 8 bases fit TRBD1. Material for sequencing was peripheral blood. The CDR3 loop reads CASSPRQGATQPQHV. In nucleotides, the CDR3 is TGTGCCAGCAGCCCGAGGCAGGGGGCTACTCAGCCCCAGCATGTT.